A selection of T cell receptor beta chains follows, all from one sample in a study of vaccination and CD4 T cells after COVID-19. TCRdb re-called the PCR reads with MiXCR, one entry per CDR3 protein. The sample includes fewer than 7,500 distinct CDR3 sequences, 30% to 40% of them seen just once. Antigens of these TCRs are unknown. Sequenced: CD4+ T cells from blood, cultured in vitro. These receptors were obtained from a human donor in good health. CDR3s include the opening cysteine and the closing phenylalanine or tryptophan. D genes are given only for firm matches. Clone size is given for some rows only: seen once, a few or many times, or a class if the clone is expanded.

j_gene | len | v_gene | abundance | d_gene | CDR3nt | CDR3aa
TRBJ1-2 | 13 | TRBV7-6 | - | - | TGTGCCAGCAGCTTAGATCAGAACTATGGCTACACCTTC | CASSLDQNYGYTF
TRBJ1-1 | 16 | TRBV6-2/TRBV6-3 | - | - | TGTGCCAGCAGTTTCCCGGCCAACCAGGAGAACACTGAAGCTTTCTTT | CASSFPANQENTEAFF
TRBJ2-3 | 15 | TRBV6-4 | - | TRBD2 | TGTGCCAGCAGTGACGGGACTAGCGGGGCAGATACGCAGTATTTT | CASSDGTSGADTQYF
TRBJ1-1 | 16 | TRBV2 | - | TRBD1 | TGTGCCAGCAGCTCCAGACAGGGACATATGAACACTGAAGCTTTCTTT | CASSSRQGHMNTEAFF
TRBJ2-1 | 12 | TRBV7-2 | - | - | TGTGCCAGCAGCCAAGACAGCAATGAGCAGTTCTTC | CASSQDSNEQFF
TRBJ1-2 | 14 | TRBV18 | - | - | TGTGCCAGCTCACCGCCGCAGGGGAAGGGAGGCTACACCTTC | CASSPPQGKGGYTF
TRBJ2-5 | 15 | TRBV6-1 | few | - | TGTGCCAGCAGTGAATTCGTGGGGCACCAAGAGACCCAGTACTTC | CASSEFVGHQETQYF
TRBJ2-1 | 14 | TRBV2 | - | - | TGTGCCAGATCCTGGATAGGCGGTACGAATGAGCAGTTCTTC | CARSWIGGTNEQFF
TRBJ2-2 | 15 | TRBV20-1 | medium-sized | TRBD1 | TGCAGTGCTCCCCCGACAGGGCCCTCCACCGGGGAGCTGTTTTTT | CSAPPTGPSTGELFF
TRBJ2-1 | 15 | TRBV28 | - | - | TGTGCCAGCAGTCGTAGCGGCTACTCCTACAATGAGCAGTTCTTC | CASSRSGYSYNEQFF
TRBJ2-6 | 16 | TRBV10-2 | once | - | TGCGCCACCCCTGGGGGCGAAACTGTTGGGGCCAACGTCCTGACTTTC | CATPGGETVGANVLTF
TRBJ1-1 | 14 | TRBV7-8 | - | - | TGTGCCAGCAGCCCGGGACATCAAAACACTGAAGCTTTCTTT | CASSPGHQNTEAFF
TRBJ2-3 | 14 | TRBV6-4 | few | - | TGTGCCAGCAGTGCGGGGGGCGAGGGAGATACGCAGTATTTT | CASSAGGEGDTQYF
TRBJ2-5 | 15 | TRBV12-3/TRBV12-4 | - | TRBD1 | TGTGCCAGCAGTCCCGGGACAGGGAACCAAGAGACCCAGTACTTC | CASSPGTGNQETQYF
TRBJ1-1 | 15 | TRBV6-1 | few | - | TGTGCCAGCAGCCACCAAGGGGGGGGCCACTCTGAAGCTTTCTTT | CASSHQGGGHSEAFF
TRBJ2-3 | 15 | TRBV30 | - | TRBD1 | TGTGCCTGGAGTCCCAGGGGGTACCTCGGAGATACGCAGTATTTT | CAWSPRGYLGDTQYF
TRBJ1-5 | 13 | TRBV30 | - | - | TGTGCCTGGAGTCTAGTAGGGTATCAGCCCCAGCATTTT | CAWSLVGYQPQHF
TRBJ1-3 | 15 | TRBV19 | - | TRBD1 | TGTGCCAGTAGTGCCTGGACAGGGAATGGAAACACCATATATTTT | CASSAWTGNGNTIYF
TRBJ2-7 | 13 | TRBV20-1 | few | TRBD2 | TGCAGTGCGGCGCGGGGGGAGATCTACGAGCAGTACTTC | CSAARGEIYEQYF
TRBJ2-7 | 14 | TRBV7-6 | once | - | TGTGCCAGCAGCTTAGGCGACGGGGCATGGGAGCAGTACTTC | CASSLGDGAWEQYF
TRBJ2-3 | 14 | TRBV19 | few | TRBD2 | TGTGCCAGTAGTCCCCAGGGACTAACAGATACGCAGTATTTT | CASSPQGLTDTQYF
TRBJ1-5 | 12 | TRBV7-9 | few | - | TGTGCCAGCAGCGGAGGGAGTCAGCCCCAGCATTTT | CASSGGSQPQHF
TRBJ1-5 | 14 | TRBV19 | - | TRBD1 | TGTGCCAGTTCCGGGACAGGGGGCGGTCAGCCCCAGCATTTT | CASSGTGGGQPQHF
TRBJ2-7 | 16 | TRBV27 | once | TRBD1 | TGTGCCAGCAGTTCTCCGGGACAGGGGCGCTCCTACGAGCAGTACTTC | CASSSPGQGRSYEQYF
TRBJ1-1 | 14 | TRBV19 | few | - | TGTGCCAGTAGTATTTCGGGGGAGCACACTGAAGCTTTCTTT | CASSISGEHTEAFF
TRBJ1-1 | 15 | TRBV6-1 | - | - | TGTGCCAGCAGTGACTACCAGGGCGGTACTACTGAAGCTTTCTTT | CASSDYQGGTTEAFF
TRBJ1-2 | 16 | TRBV16 | once | - | TGTGCCAGCATCAAGCTTGAACTTGGCTCAACCTATGGCTACACCTTC | CASIKLELGSTYGYTF
TRBJ1-5 | 16 | TRBV6-1 | - | TRBD1 | TGTGCCAGCAGTCCCCGGGACAGGGGGCAGGTTCAGCCCCAGCATTTT | CASSPRDRGQVQPQHF
TRBJ1-1 | 15 | TRBV9 | - | TRBD1 | TGTGCCAGCAGCGTAGAGGGACAGGGGAACACTGAAGCTTTCTTT | CASSVEGQGNTEAFF
TRBJ2-7 | 15 | TRBV12-3/TRBV12-4 | - | TRBD1 | TGTGCCAGCAGTTTAGTGGGACAGGGGAACTACGAGCAGTACTTC | CASSLVGQGNYEQYF
TRBJ2-3 | 17 | TRBV4-1 | - | - | TGCGCCAGCAGCCAAGGAAAAACTTCGGATCTGACAGATACGCAGTATTTT | CASSQGKTSDLTDTQYF
TRBJ2-3 | 14 | TRBV24-1 | few | TRBD2 | TGTGCCACCAGAGGTAGCGGGGGGCAAAATACGCAGTATTTT | CATRGSGGQNTQYF
TRBJ2-5 | 14 | TRBV20-1 | few | - | TGCAGTGCCTACAGCCCCGGGATGGCGGAGACCCAGTACTTC | CSAYSPGMAETQYF
TRBJ1-2 | 13 | TRBV5-6 | few | - | TGTGCCAGCAGCTATACGGGGCTCTATGGCTACACCTTC | CASSYTGLYGYTF
TRBJ2-5 | 13 | TRBV29-1 | - | TRBD1 | TGCAGTGTCAGACAGGGGGAGGGAGAGACCCAGTACTTC | CSVRQGEGETQYF